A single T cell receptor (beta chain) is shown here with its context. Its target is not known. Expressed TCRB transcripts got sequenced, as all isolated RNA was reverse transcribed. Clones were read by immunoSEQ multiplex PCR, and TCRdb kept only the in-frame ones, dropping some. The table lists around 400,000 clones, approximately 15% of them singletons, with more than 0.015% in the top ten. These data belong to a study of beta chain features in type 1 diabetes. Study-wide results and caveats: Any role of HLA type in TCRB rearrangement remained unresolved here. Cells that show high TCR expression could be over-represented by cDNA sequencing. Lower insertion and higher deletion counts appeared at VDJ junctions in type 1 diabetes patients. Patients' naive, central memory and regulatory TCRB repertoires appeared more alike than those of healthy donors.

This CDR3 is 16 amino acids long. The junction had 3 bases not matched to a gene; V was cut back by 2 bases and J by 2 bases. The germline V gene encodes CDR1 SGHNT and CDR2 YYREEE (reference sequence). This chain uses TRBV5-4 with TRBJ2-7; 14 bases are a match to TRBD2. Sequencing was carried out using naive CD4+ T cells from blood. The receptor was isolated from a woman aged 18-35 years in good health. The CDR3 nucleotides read TGTGCCAGCAGCTTCGGACTAGCGGGAGGAACCTACGAGCAGTACTTC. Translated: CASSFGLAGGTYEQYF.